This record covers a single T cell receptor beta chain. What it binds is unknown. CDR3 length: 17 amino acids. Germline V gives CDR1 MNHNS, CDR2 SASEGT. The junction had 9 bases not matched to a gene; V was cut back by 1 base and J by 2 bases. Primers: 60 Vbeta forward and 13 Jbeta reverse. The data were produced by immunoSEQ multiplex PCR, yet TCRdb's version contains in-frame clones alone and is incomplete. The table records around 200,000 clones, 65% to 80% of them present only once. These data belong to a study of cytomegalovirus exposure and HLA in healthy donors. Study results and caveats: As immune exposure information, only CMV serostatus was available.

The rearrangement joins TRBV6-1 to TRBJ2-5; the match to TRBD1 covers 8 bases. The TCR sequence derives from a woman aged 30 to 39 in good health and CMV-seropositive. The sequenced material came from PBMCs. The CDR3 DNA follows: TGTGCCAGCAGTGAAGATGGACAGGGAGGTTTACAAGAGACCCAGTACTTC. This encodes CASSEDGQGGLQETQYF.